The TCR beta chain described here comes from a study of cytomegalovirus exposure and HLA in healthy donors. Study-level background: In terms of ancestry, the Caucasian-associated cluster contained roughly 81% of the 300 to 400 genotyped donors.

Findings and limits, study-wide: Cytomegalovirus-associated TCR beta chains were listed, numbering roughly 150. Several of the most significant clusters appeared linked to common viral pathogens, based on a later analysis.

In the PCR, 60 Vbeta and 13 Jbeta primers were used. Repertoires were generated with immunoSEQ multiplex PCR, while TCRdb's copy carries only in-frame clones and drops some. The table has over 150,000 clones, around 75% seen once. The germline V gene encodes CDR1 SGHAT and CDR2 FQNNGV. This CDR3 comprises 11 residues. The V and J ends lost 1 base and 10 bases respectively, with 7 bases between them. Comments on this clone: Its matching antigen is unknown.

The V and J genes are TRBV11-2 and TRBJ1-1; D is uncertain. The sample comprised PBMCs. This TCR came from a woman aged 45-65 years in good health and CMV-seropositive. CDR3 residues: CASSLVGRAFF. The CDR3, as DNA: TGTGCCAGCAGCTTAGTTGGGAGAGCTTTCTTT.